Presented here are 19 T cell receptor beta chains from one specimen sequenced in a study of blood T cell repertoires in COVID-19. Produced via immunoSEQ multiplex PCR; TCRdb's table is partial and in-frame only. The table shows 440,000 or so clones, with around 91% occurring only once. The sequencing sample was made of peripheral blood. These receptors originate from a woman aged 40 to 50 with COVID-19, enrolled during active disease.

The chain combines TRBV7-2 with TRBJ2-7; 10 bases are a match to TRBD1. Germline trimming cut 5 bases from V and 6 bases from J; bases unmatched to any gene: 4. This CDR3 has 13 residues. CDR1 and CDR2 (germline): SGHTA, FQGNSA. The CDR3 DNA sequence: TGTGCCAGCAGCCCGGGACAGGGGCGCGAGCAGTACTTC. This gives the protein CASSPGQGREQYF.

This clone appeared once. The chain uses TRBV27 and TRBJ1-2; 7 bases fit TRBD1. Looked up from germline, CDR1 is MNHEY and CDR2 is SMNVEV (reference sequence). With 3 bases clipped from V and 3 bases from J, the junction kept 1 base outside the gene matches. CDR3 length equals 13 residues. DNA of the CDR3: TGTGCCAGCAGTTTTGACAGGGACTATGGCTACACCTTC. It is translated as CASSFDRDYGYTF.

V and J are TRBV5-4 and TRBJ2-7, with D perhaps matching TRBD2 (6 bases). The CDR3 sequence is 14 residues long. Germline-derived CDR1 and CDR2 are SGHNT and YYREEE (reference sequence). V shed 4 bases and J shed 5 bases, with 16 bases lying between them. The CDR3 protein is CASSPGGIEDEQYF. The CDR3 DNA reads TGTGCCAGCAGCCCCGGGGGAATCGAGGACGAGCAGTACTTC. The full variable domain, its missing parts supplied by reference TRBV5-4 and TRBJ2-7, is ETGVTQSPTHLIKTRGQQVTLRCSSQSGHNTVSWYQQALGQGPQFIFQYYREEENGRGNFPPRFSGLQFPNYSSELNVNALELDDSALYLCASSPGGIEDEQYFGPGTRLTVT.

The J gene is TRBJ1-4, the V gene TRBV9; D is undetermined. Trimming left V 0 bases short and J 3 bases short, with 9 bases between. Germline CDR1 is SGDLS and CDR2 is YYNGEE. The CDR3 length is 15 residues. This CDR3 is CASSVGGGPNEKLFF. CDR3 bases: TGTGCCAGCAGCGTAGGCGGAGGCCCTAATGAAAAACTGTTTTTT. The variable domain in full, with the rest retrieved from reference TRBV9 and TRBJ1-4, is DSGVTQTPKHLITATGQRVTLRCSPRSGDLSVYWYQQSLDQGLQFLIQYYNGEERAKGNILERFSAQQFPDLHSELNLSSLELGDSALYFCASSVGGGPNEKLFFGSGTQLSVL.

The chain couples TRBV6-5 to TRBJ1-1, with D tentatively TRBD1 (5 bases). V was pared by 6 bases and J by 0 bases, with 11 bases between. The CDR3 extends over 14 amino acids. The V gene's germline CDR1 is MNHEY and CDR2 SVGAGI. The CDR3 reads CASSRRQMNTEAFF. The CDR3 nucleotides are TGTGCCAGCAGCCGGCGACAGATGAACACTGAAGCTTTCTTT.

The chain links TRBV7-2 to TRBJ1-1; 7 bases are a match to TRBD1. The germline V gene has CDR1 SGHTA and CDR2 FQGNSA. The junction had 13 bases not matched to a gene; V was cut back by 5 bases and J by 4 bases. This CDR3 is built from 16 residues. In DNA form, the CDR3 reads TGTGCCAGCAGCCCTTCCGCACCCAGGGGGTTCACTGAAGCTTTCTTT. Residues: CASSPSAPRGFTEAFF.

This rearrangement joins TRBV7-2 to TRBJ1-5; 8 nucleotides line up with TRBD1. Germline CDR1 reads SGHTA; CDR2 reads FQGNSA. Trimming removed 5 bases from V and 8 bases from J; junction bases left unmatched: 8. The CDR3 has 14 residues. The CDR3 protein is CASSPNRGREPQHF. CDR3 coding DNA: TGTGCCAGCAGCCCAAACAGGGGGAGGGAGCCCCAGCATTTT.

The CDR3: CASSYPLTPQHF. The DNA of the CDR3 is TGTGCCAGCAGTTACCCACTAACCCCCCAGCATTTT. This chain uses TRBV6-2 or TRBV6-3 with TRBJ1-5; D unclear. Looked up from germline, CDR1 is MNHEY and CDR2 is SVGEGT. The CDR3 contains 12 residues. Trimming stripped 2 bases from V and 10 bases from J, with 9 bases between.

This rearrangement joins TRBV18 to TRBJ2-2, with D perhaps TRBD2 (5 bases). This CDR3 has 15 residues. CDR1 and CDR2 (germline): KGHSH, LQKENI. Trimming took off 3 bases at V and 4 bases at J, with 12 bases between the two ends. The CDR3 DNA reads TGTGCCAGCTCACCGACACCTGGGAGCACCGGGGAGCTGTTTTTT. As protein: CASSPTPGSTGELFF.

The count of this clone is one. V is TRBV2 and J is TRBJ1-4, with D uncertain. With 10 bases removed from V and 0 bases from J, the gap between germline ends came to 12 bases. CDR3 size: 14 residues. Germline CDR1 SNHLY, CDR2 FYNNEI. The CDR3: CAIEDGATNEKLFF. The CDR3 DNA follows: TGTGCCATCGAAGACGGAGCAACTAATGAAAAACTGTTTTTT.

The chain carries TRBV7-2 and TRBJ1-2; D is uncertain. V lost 5 bases and J lost 6, with 22 bases in between. CDR1 is SGHTA and CDR2 is FQGNSA in the germline V gene. The CDR3 runs 16 residues. CDR3 nucleotides: TGTGCCAGCAGCCTCCCCTTCGGTGCGCTGATGGATGGCTACACCTTC. It translates to CASSLPFGALMDGYTF.

V is TRBV24-1 and J is TRBJ2-1, with D possibly being TRBD2 (6 bases). Per germline, CDR1 KGHDR and CDR2 SFDVKD. V was pared by 7 bases and J by 7 bases, with 13 bases between. The CDR3 spans 13 residues. Here the CDR3 DNA reads TGTGCCACCAGCCGGGACTCCGGGAATGAGCAGTTCTTC. This translates into CATSRDSGNEQFF.

CDR3 nucleotide sequence: TGTGCCAGCACCAACAGGGATTTAGGTGAAGCTTTCTTT. It codes for CASTNRDLGEAFF. The chain recombines TRBV5-6 with TRBJ1-1, with TRBD1 as a possible D gene (6 bases). This CDR3 has 13 amino acids. Germline V lookup: CDR1 SGHDT, CDR2 YYEEEE. Trimming pared 6 bases from V and 7 bases from J, leaving 16 bases between.

CDR3 nucleotide sequence: TGTGCCAGCGCGACAGGGGCTGGAAACACCATATATTTT. This translates into CASATGAGNTIYF. The V gene is TRBV2, the J gene TRBJ1-3, with 8 bases lining up with TRBD1. Germline trimming cut 8 bases from V and 2 bases from J; bases unmatched to any gene: 2. In germline, CDR1 is SNHLY, CDR2 FYNNEI. The CDR3 extends over 13 amino acids.

The chain is built from TRBV2 and TRBJ1-2; D uncertain. CDR1 SNHLY and CDR2 FYNNEI come from the germline V gene. The ends were cut back, 7 bases at V and 4 bases at J, with 19 bases in the middle. The CDR3 is 15 residues long. CDR3 residues: CASNLLPQPSYGYTF. In DNA form, the CDR3 reads TGTGCCAGCAACTTACTACCCCAGCCATCCTATGGCTACACCTTC.

J is TRBJ1-4 and V is TRBV2; D possibly corresponds to TRBD1 (5 bases). Trimming cost V 11 bases and J 12 bases, with 16 bases left between them. The CDR3 length is 11 residues. Germline V gene data show CDR1 as SNHLY and CDR2 as FYNNEI. The CDR3, as DNA: TGTGCCGGGAGGGGCGGATCGGAACTGTTTTTT. This sequence encodes CAGRGGSELFF.

This clone was seen once. The chain recombines TRBV27 with TRBJ1-1; D may be TRBD1 (6 bases). The germline V and J ends were trimmed by 5 bases and 5 bases, with 18 bases remaining between them. This CDR3 comprises 15 residues. Germline assignment: CDR1 MNHEY and CDR2 SMNVEV (reference sequence). CDR3 DNA sequence: TGTGCCAGCAGTCGCGGGCGGGGGCTCGGGACTGAAGCTTTCTTT. It yields the protein CASSRGRGLGTEAFF.

This chain connects TRBV19 to TRBJ2-3; the D gene is possibly TRBD2 (5 bases). Germline values: CDR1 LNHDA, CDR2 SQIVND (reference sequence). V was shortened by 5 bases and J by 4 bases, with 16 bases between the two germline ends. There are 15 residues in the CDR3. The CDR3 sequence is CASSLRRPSSDTQYF. CDR3 DNA: TGTGCCAGTAGTCTACGGAGACCTAGCTCAGATACGCAGTATTTT.

This clone was seen more than once but under ten times. The rearrangement links TRBV18 to TRBJ2-7; D is unclear. The V and J ends lost 3 bases and 5 bases respectively, with 8 bases between them. Germline lookup yields CDR1 KGHSH and CDR2 LQKENI. This CDR3 contains 12 residues. The CDR3 nucleotides are TGTGCCAGCTCACCCGGTTTTAACGAGCAGTACTTC. This sequence encodes CASSPGFNEQYF.